This TCR beta chain is from a study of blood T cell repertoires in COVID-19. Study details: There were acute and convalescent COVID-19 samples, and they came from the United States, Italy and Spain.

CDR1 is SEHNR and CDR2 is FQNEAQ in the germline V gene (reference sequence). The CDR3 contains 15 residues. Germline trimming cut 6 bases from V and 2 bases from J; bases unmatched to any gene: 5. Authors' methods: The authors estimated nucleated cell counts from reference gene primer amplification. Here immunoSEQ multiplex PCR was the method, and the copy in TCRdb shows in-frame clones only, minus some. The DNA was the basis for D and trimming; V, J and clone size are from that table. This sample has about 83,000 clones, with more than 85% found just once. This sequence was found in a man older than 75 with active or convalescent COVID-19. The chain joins TRBV7-9 to TRBJ2-1; 9 nucleotides line up with TRBD1. Sequencing used peripheral blood. The CDR3 reads CASRSGTGTYNEQFF. The CDR3 coding sequence is TGTGCCAGCAGGTCCGGGACAGGGACCTACAATGAGCAGTTCTTC.